The 32 T cell receptor beta chains reported below all come from one sample, sequenced in a study of T cell responses to AZD1222 COVID-19 vaccine. The protocol was immunoSEQ multiplex PCR, while the TCRdb copy is restricted to in-frame clones and leaves out a portion. The table records over 150,000 clones, about 86% of them present only once. Sequencing was performed on peripheral blood, taken on day 0 of AZD1222 vaccination. Receptor source: an adult in good health.

The V gene is TRBV14, the J gene TRBJ2-1; 7 bases are shared with TRBD1. Germline CDR1 and CDR2: SGHDN and FVKESK. The CDR3 extends over 16 amino acids. The trim removed 4 bases at V and 7 bases at J, leaving 13 bases unmatched. CDR3 amino acids: CASSPWVAQGKNEQFF. As DNA, the CDR3 is TGTGCCAGCAGCCCCTGGGTGGCACAGGGGAAGAATGAGCAGTTCTTC.

This chain joins TRBV28 and TRBJ2-7, with 13 bases identical to TRBD2. The ends lost 3 bases at V and 0 bases at J; junction bases unmatched: 11. CDR1 is MDHEN and CDR2 is SYDVKM in the germline V gene. The CDR3 has 19 amino acids. CDR3: CASSFGEGTSGAFSYEQYF. In DNA form, the CDR3 reads TGTGCCAGCAGTTTTGGGGAGGGGACTAGCGGGGCCTTCTCCTACGAGCAGTACTTC.

This chain uses TRBV18 with TRBJ1-5; TRBD1 aligns across 8 bases. In germline, CDR1 is KGHSH, CDR2 LQKENI. The CDR3 loop spans 14 amino acids. Trimming took 1 base from V and 14 from J; bases not matched to a gene: 10. CDR3 region: CASSPLRDRTNKHF. CDR3 nucleotide sequence: TGTGCCAGCTCACCACTCCGGGACAGGACTAATAAGCATTTT. Supplemented by reference TRBV18 and TRBJ1-5, the full variable domain reads NAGVMQNPRHLVRRRGQEARLRCSPMKGHSHVYWYRQLPEEGLKFMVYLQKENIIDESGMPKERFSAEFPKEGPSILRIQQVVRGDSAAYFCASSPLRDRTNKHFGDGTRLSIL.

This rearrangement joins TRBV6-6 to TRBJ2-3; TRBD2 matches at 8 bases. This CDR3 spans 16 amino acids. Trimming removed 5 bases from V and 5 bases from J; junction bases left unmatched: 12. CDR1 is MNHNY, CDR2 SVGAGI, per germline (reference sequence). The CDR3 DNA reads as TGTGCCAGCAGTCACCCAGGGACTAGGGACAAAGATACGCAGTATTTT. As protein: CASSHPGTRDKDTQYF.

The J gene is TRBJ2-7, the V gene TRBV11-2; 10 positions match TRBD1. This CDR3 spans 15 amino acids. With V trimmed by 5 bases and J by 3 bases, 7 bases remained unmatched. Germline V gene lookup returns CDR1 SGHAT and CDR2 FQNNGV. CDR3 sequence reads: CASSLGTGAYYEQYF. Written as DNA, the CDR3 is TGTGCCAGCAGCCTAGGGACAGGGGCTTACTACGAGCAGTACTTC.

J is TRBJ1-1 and V is TRBV9; D is uncertain. CDR1 SGDLS and CDR2 YYNGEE come from the germline V gene. V was trimmed by 4 bases and J by 0 bases, leaving 10 bases between them. CDR3 length equals 14 residues. The CDR3 DNA reads TGTGCCAGCAGCCCCCGGTCGATGAACACTGAAGCTTTCTTT. This codes for CASSPRSMNTEAFF.

The chain uses TRBV3-1 (or the pseudogene TRBV3-2) and TRBJ2-1, with no clear D. V lost 4 bases, J lost 3 bases, and 7 bases lay in between. This CDR3 has 13 residues. The germline CDR1 and CDR2 sequences are LGHDT and YNNKEL (reference sequence). CDR3 protein: CASSPLSYNEQFF. In nucleotides, the CDR3 is TGTGCCAGCAGCCCCCTCAGCTACAATGAGCAGTTCTTC.

V gene TRBV7-8 combines with J gene TRBJ1-2; tentatively, D is TRBD1 (5 bases). This CDR3 spans 13 amino acids. From germline, CDR1 is SGHVS and CDR2 FQNEAQ. Trimming left V 4 bases short and J 8 bases short, with 14 bases between. CDR3 DNA sequence: TGTGCCAGCAGCTCCGGGACCACAGTAGGCTACACCTTC. Translated, it gives CASSSGTTVGYTF.

The CDR3 coding sequence is TGTGCCAGCAGTTACTCCTACAGGGATAGCAATCAGCCCCAGCATTTT. Translated, it gives CASSYSYRDSNQPQHF. The rearrangement uses TRBV6-5 and TRBJ1-5; tentatively, D is TRBD1 (6 bases). Looked up from germline, CDR1 is MNHEY and CDR2 is SVGAGI. The V and J ends lost 0 bases and 0 bases respectively, with 9 bases between them. The CDR3 spans 16 residues.

Details on this clone: In the same sample, other DNA sequences code for this CDR3. This rearrangement joins TRBV11-2 to TRBJ1-1; TRBD1 might be the D (5 bases). Germline CDR1 and CDR2: SGHAT and FQNNGV. The CDR3 is 15 amino acids. V was pared by 0 bases and J by 1 base, with 9 bases between. The CDR3 sequence: CASSLEPGPNTEAFF. The CDR3 DNA reads as TGTGCCAGCAGCTTAGAGCCGGGGCCGAACACTGAAGCTTTCTTT.

The V and J genes are TRBV30 and TRBJ1-1, with a possible D match to TRBD1 (6 bases). The germline V gene has CDR1 GTSNPN and CDR2 SVGIG (reference sequence). V gave up 2 bases and J gave up 1 base, with 8 bases separating them. The CDR3 totals 13 residues. CDR3: CAWSIGGNTEAFF. DNA for the CDR3: TGTGCCTGGAGTATAGGGGGGAACACTGAAGCTTTCTTT.

The chain employs TRBV5-8 and TRBJ2-1, with no clear D. CDR1 is SGHTS, CDR2 YDEGEE, per germline. V gave up 1 base and J gave up 4 bases, with 9 bases separating them. This CDR3 comprises 14 residues. The CDR3 loop is CASSLSSVYNEQFF. CDR3 DNA sequence: TGTGCCAGCAGCTTGAGCAGTGTGTACAATGAGCAGTTCTTC.

This chain uses TRBV9 with TRBJ1-1, with D maybe TRBD1 (6 bases). The CDR3 is 14 residues long. The germline V and J ends were trimmed by 4 bases and 7 bases, with 17 bases remaining between them. The V gene's germline CDR1 is SGDLS and CDR2 YYNGEE. CDR3 protein: CASSHAREGGEAFF. CDR3 DNA: TGTGCCAGCAGCCACGCCCGGGAGGGGGGTGAAGCTTTCTTT.

The gene calls are TRBV29-1 and TRBJ2-4, with TRBD2 matching over 7 bases. CDR1 is SQVTM and CDR2 is ANQGSEA in the germline V gene. There are 14 residues in the CDR3. J was trimmed by 9 bases and V by 7 bases; bases with no gene match: 15. The CDR3 DNA is TGCAGCGCCGATCTAGCGGAAAAGGGCACCATTCAGTACTTC. Protein: CSADLAEKGTIQYF.

In the case of this clone: No DNA is shown, since the ends of the CDR3 on it are uncertain; the CDR3 is the one TCRdb lists. The chain combines TRBV29-1 with TRBJ2-6. CDR1 and CDR2 (germline): SQVTM, ANQGSEA. The CDR3 is 13 amino acids long, termini counted. CDR3 in amino acids: CSVFGNGANVLTF.

This chain connects TRBV30 to TRBJ1-1; D remains ambiguous. Trimming pared 0 bases from V and 0 bases from J, leaving 5 bases between. The CDR3 has 13 residues. CDR1 and CDR2 from the germline V gene are GTSNPN and SVGIG (reference sequence). This chain's CDR3 is CAWSVNVNTEAFF. CDR3 nucleotide sequence: TGTGCCTGGAGTGTAAACGTGAACACTGAAGCTTTCTTT.

The rearrangement joins TRBV6-2 or TRBV6-3 to TRBJ1-3; D remains unclear. V was shortened by 4 bases and J by 0 bases, with 7 bases between the two germline ends. The CDR3 is made up of 14 amino acids. CDR1 and CDR2 (germline): MNHEY, SVGEGT. The CDR3 reads CASSSVDSGNTIYF. The CDR3 coding sequence is TGTGCCAGCAGTTCCGTCGACTCTGGAAACACCATATATTTT.

The chain couples TRBV15 to TRBJ1-2; no definite D call. V lost 0 bases and J lost 2, with 4 bases in between. CDR3 length: 13 residues. The germline CDR1 and CDR2 sequences are LNHNV and YYDKDF (reference sequence). CDR3 sequence reads: CATSRDKNYGYTF. The DNA for the CDR3 is TGTGCCACCAGCAGAGATAAAAACTATGGCTACACCTTC. Together with reference TRBV15 and TRBJ1-2, the CDR3 gives the full variable domain: DAMVIQNPRYQVTQFGKPVTLSCSQTLNHNVMYWYQQKSSQAPKLLFHYYDKDFNNEADTPDNFQSRRPNTSFCFLDIRSPGLGDTAMYLCATSRDKNYGYTFGSGTRLTVV.

This chain uses TRBV7-2 with TRBJ1-3; no clear D. Germline values: CDR1 SGHTA, CDR2 FQGNSA. The CDR3 loop spans 17 amino acids. Deletions cut 3 bases from V and 0 bases from J, with 15 bases between. CDR3 residues: CASSFKSGAGSGNTIYF. The CDR3 DNA reads TGTGCCAGCAGCTTTAAGTCCGGTGCTGGCTCTGGAAACACCATATATTTT.

The chain has TRBV11-1 and TRBJ1-2, with unresolved D. This CDR3 is built from 13 residues. From germline, CDR1 is SGHAT and CDR2 FQDESV (reference sequence). V was trimmed by 5 bases and J by 3 bases, leaving 10 bases between them. The CDR3 nucleotides read TGTGCCAGCAGCCCTGGGAAGGACTATGGCTACACCTTC. Amino acids: CASSPGKDYGYTF.

The CDR3 DNA sequence: TGTGCCAGCAATCAACAGGGACTAGATAATGAAAAACTGTTTTTT. Translating gives CASNQQGLDNEKLFF. V and J are TRBV2 and TRBJ1-4; TRBD1 is a possible D gene (6 bases). This CDR3 spans 15 amino acids. Germline loops: CDR1 SNHLY, CDR2 FYNNEI. Trimming shortened V by 7 bases and J by 4 bases, and 16 bases separated the two germline ends.

The genes are TRBV5-4 and TRBJ2-5, with 9 bases fitting TRBD1. After removal of 6 bases from V and 5 bases from J, the junction contained 8 bases not matched to a gene. This CDR3 is built from 14 residues. Germline V gene lookup returns CDR1 SGHNT and CDR2 YYREEE (reference sequence). The CDR3 DNA reads as TGTGCCAGCACCAAACAGGGGGCTGGGGAGACCCAGTACTTC. Amino acids: CASTKQGAGETQYF.

The chain has TRBV7-2 and TRBJ2-1; D perhaps matches TRBD2 (5 bases). The CDR3 has 13 amino acids. CDR1 and CDR2 (germline): SGHTA, FQGNSA. Trimming shortened V by 5 bases and J by 16 bases, and 21 bases separated the two germline ends. Here the CDR3 reads CASSDRTPLRCFF. The CDR3 coding sequence is TGTGCCAGCAGCGACCGGACTCCACTCAGGTGTTTCTTC.

This chain joins TRBV6-5 and TRBJ1-3, with D possibly being TRBD1 (5 bases). This CDR3 is 14 amino acids long. Germline-derived CDR1 and CDR2 are MNHEY and SVGAGI. V was shortened by 6 bases and J by 4 bases, with 13 bases between the two germline ends. The CDR3 loop is CASSQTAWGNTIYF. In DNA, the CDR3 is TGTGCCAGCAGCCAGACAGCCTGGGGAAACACCATATATTTT.

This clone was seen a handful of times. CDR3 in DNA: TGTGCCAGCAGCGTAGGGGGTAATGAGGGGTACGAGCAGTACTTC. Translation: CASSVGGNEGYEQYF. V usage is TRBV9 and J usage is TRBJ2-7; D may correspond to TRBD1 or TRBD2 (5 bases each). The germline CDR1 and CDR2 sequences are SGDLS and YYNGEE. CDR3 size: 15 residues. Trimming pared 0 bases from V and 4 bases from J, leaving 14 bases between.

The chain combines TRBV13 with TRBJ2-2; D could derive from TRBD1 or TRBD2 (5 bases each). V was trimmed by 4 bases and J by 7 bases, leaving 19 bases between them. The CDR3 contains 16 residues. The germline CDR1 and CDR2 sequences are PRHDT and FYEKMQ (reference sequence). This chain's CDR3 is CASSSYPGTRVGELFF. The CDR3 DNA reads as TGTGCCAGCAGCTCATACCCCGGGACGCGGGTCGGGGAGCTGTTTTTT. The full variable domain, with the rest looked up from reference TRBV13 and TRBJ2-2, is AAGVIQSPRHLIKEKRETATLKCYPIPRHDTVYWYQQGPGQDPQFLISFYEKMQSDKGSIPDRFSAQQFSDYHSELNMSSLELGDSALYFCASSSYPGTRVGELFFGEGSRLTVL.

This clone showed up just once. The chain combines TRBV28 with TRBJ1-4; tentative D call: TRBD1 (5 bases). V was trimmed by 5 bases and J by 8 bases, leaving 15 bases between them. The V gene's germline CDR1 is MDHEN and CDR2 SYDVKM. The CDR3 consists of 14 residues. The CDR3 protein is CASSPPRGNEKLFF. The CDR3 DNA sequence: TGTGCCAGCAGTCCCCCCCGGGGGAACGAAAAACTGTTTTTT.

This clone appeared once. The chain is built from TRBV7-9 and TRBJ2-5; D gene unclear. The CDR3 is made up of 11 amino acids. Trimming took off 11 bases at V and 4 bases at J, with 11 bases between the two ends. Germline CDR1 SEHNR, CDR2 FQNEAQ (reference sequence). This CDR3 reads CASGSAETQYF. CDR3 sequence (DNA): TGTGCCTCCGGGTCGGCAGAGACCCAGTACTTC.

This clone came up a few times. The rearrangement uses TRBV6-2 or TRBV6-3 and TRBJ1-5; D is possibly TRBD1 (6 bases). With 6 bases removed from V and 0 bases from J, the gap between germline ends came to 12 bases. This CDR3 spans 15 amino acids. Germline lookup yields CDR1 MNHEY and CDR2 SVGEGT. CDR3 region: CASSHGGASNQPQHF. The CDR3 bases are TGTGCCAGCAGCCACGGGGGGGCTAGCAATCAGCCCCAGCATTTT.

The gene calls are TRBV9 and TRBJ2-1, with 10 positions matching TRBD1. The V segment lost 4 bases and the J segment 5 bases; nucleotides outside the gene matches: 6. Germline V gene sequence: CDR1 SGDLS, CDR2 YYNGEE. The length of the CDR3 is 15 residues. The DNA for the CDR3 is TGTGCCAGCAGCCCCGGGACAGGGGCGGACAATGAGCAGTTCTTC. It specifies CASSPGTGADNEQFF.

The V and J genes are TRBV28 and TRBJ1-5; a weak D match, TRBD1 (6 bases). The V gene's germline CDR1 is MDHEN and CDR2 SYDVKM. Trimming took off 3 bases at V and 9 bases at J, with 12 bases between the two ends. The CDR3 runs to 13 residues. The DNA for the CDR3 is TGTGCCAGCAGTTTTCGGGGGGCAGGGCCCCAGCATTTT. Its protein product is CASSFRGAGPQHF. The whole variable domain, filled in from reference TRBV28 and TRBJ1-5, reads DVKVTQSSRYLVKRTGEKVFLECVQDMDHENMFWYRQDPGLGLRLIYFSYDVKMKEKGDIPEGYSVSREKKERFSLILESASTNQTSMYLCASSFRGAGPQHFGDGTRLSIL.

V usage is TRBV11-1 and J usage is TRBJ1-5, with D tentatively TRBD1 (5 bases). Germline V gene sequence: CDR1 SGHAT, CDR2 FQDESV (reference sequence). CDR3 size: 14 residues. V gave up 0 bases and J gave up 7 bases, with 10 bases separating them. This CDR3 is CASSLAGVGQPQHF. CDR3 in DNA: TGTGCCAGCAGCTTAGCAGGGGTCGGACAGCCCCAGCATTTT. Looking up the rest from reference TRBV11-1 and TRBJ1-5 gives the full variable domain: EAEVAQSPRYKITEKSQAVAFWCDPISGHATLYWYRQILGQGPELLVQFQDESVVDDSQLPKDRFSAERLKGVDSTLKIQPAELGDSAMYLCASSLAGVGQPQHFGDGTRLSIL.